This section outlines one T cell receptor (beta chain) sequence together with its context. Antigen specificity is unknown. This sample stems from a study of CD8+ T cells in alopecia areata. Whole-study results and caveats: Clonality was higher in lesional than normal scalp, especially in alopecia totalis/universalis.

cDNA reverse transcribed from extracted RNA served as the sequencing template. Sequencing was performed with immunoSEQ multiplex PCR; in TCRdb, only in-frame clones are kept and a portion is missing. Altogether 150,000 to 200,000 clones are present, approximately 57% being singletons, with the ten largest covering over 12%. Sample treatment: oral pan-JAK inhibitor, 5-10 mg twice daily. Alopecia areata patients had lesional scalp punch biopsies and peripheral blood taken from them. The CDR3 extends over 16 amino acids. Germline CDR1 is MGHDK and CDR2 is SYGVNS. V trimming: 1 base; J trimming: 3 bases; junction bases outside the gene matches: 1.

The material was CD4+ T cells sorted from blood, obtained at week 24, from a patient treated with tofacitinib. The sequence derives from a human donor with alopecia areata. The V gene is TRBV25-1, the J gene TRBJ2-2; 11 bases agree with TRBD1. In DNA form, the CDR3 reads TGTGCCAGCAGTGAATTGGACAGGGGGCACACCGGGGAGCTGTTTTTT. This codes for CASSELDRGHTGELFF.